The clone carrying this TCR beta chain has at least ten counts. Antigen specificity is unknown. The CDR3 goes on 3 residues after the read ends, and that part is filled in from the germline J gene. Of CVID subjects, more than twelve were female and 29 male, mean age approximately 40. Patients and controls were mostly of Caucasian heritage. The sample comes from a study of T cell clonality in common variable immunodeficiency. Germline assignment: CDR1 SQVTM and CDR2 ANQGSEA. The CDR3 extends over 14 amino acids. The ends were cut back, 7 bases at V and 2 bases at J, with 16 bases in the middle. Assay used: immunoSEQ multiplex PCR; TCRdb lists only in-frame clones, some missing. The sample shows about 21,000 clones, none of them appearing just once. Study-wide findings and caveats: The cause of increased CVID clonality remains unclear without subpopulation sequencing. In common variable immunodeficiency, TCR beta chains reportedly carried fewer deletions and N-nucleotide insertions. TCRbeta clonality was increased in CVID versus healthy controls.

Sequenced material: peripheral blood mononuclear cells. The chain links TRBV29-1 to TRBJ2-3; D gene uncertain. The clonotype comes from a human donor with common variable immunodeficiency. The CDR3 DNA, read in part, is TGCAGCGCTCCACTTCGTGACACCACAGATACG. Its translation is CSAPLRDTTDT. The entire CDR3 is CSAPLRDTTDTQYF.